The source of this TCR beta chain is a study of post-analysis software for immune sequencing data. Turning to the study itself: Some patients lacked subtype; others had relapsing-remitting, secondary progressive or progressive-relapsing disease. Study-level findings and limits: In patients, TRBV5-6, TRBV5-1 and TRBV20-1 belonged to five TRBV segments found more frequently than in controls. Comparison with controls showed significantly lower normalized Chao1 diversity in multiple sclerosis patients.

Carried by the TCR beta cDNA libraries were unique molecular identifiers. In TCRdb, the PCR reads were re-called with MiXCR into one record per CDR3 protein. The table lists more than 350,000 distinct CDR3 sequences, 30% to 40% of them singletons, with under 9% in the top ten. This clonotype appeared a few times. Its antigen is still unknown. There are 15 residues in the CDR3. Trimming took 3 bases from V and 4 from J; bases not matched to a gene: 4. What was sequenced was blood. The chain uses TRBV12-3 or TRBV12-4 and TRBJ2-1, with 9 bases fitting TRBD2. This clonotype originated in a girl aged 2-10 years with multiple sclerosis. For the CDR3, the DNA is TGTGCCAGCAGTTTGGCCCTAGCGGGATACAATGAGCAGTTCTTC. Translated, it gives CASSLALAGYNEQFF.